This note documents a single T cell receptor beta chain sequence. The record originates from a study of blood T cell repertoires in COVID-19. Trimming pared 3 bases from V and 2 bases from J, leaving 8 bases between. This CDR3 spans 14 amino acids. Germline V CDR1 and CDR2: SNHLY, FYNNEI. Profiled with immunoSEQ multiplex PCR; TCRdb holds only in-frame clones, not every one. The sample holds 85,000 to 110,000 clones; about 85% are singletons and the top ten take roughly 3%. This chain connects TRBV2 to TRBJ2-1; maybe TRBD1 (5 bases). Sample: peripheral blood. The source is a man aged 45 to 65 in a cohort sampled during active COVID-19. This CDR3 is CASSDSRAYNEQFF. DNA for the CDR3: TGTGCCAGCAGTGATTCCAGGGCCTACAATGAGCAGTTCTTC.